The present T cell receptor beta chain was sequenced within a study of blood T cell repertoires in COVID-19 (dated by TCRdb to the early 2020s). About the investigation overall: Samples from collaborators originated in the United States, Italy and Spain and spanned both the acute and convalescent phases of COVID-19. Where available, HLA class I and class II types were obtained from metadata supplied by the sample provider rather than from assay-based typing. The material from the prospective study consisted of cDNA or gDNA derived from T cells, B-cell-depleted T cells, or PBMCs. The samples were drawn from two sources: the first 160 participants of the ongoing ImmuneRACE study, and 1,254 subjects contributed by 6 global collaborators. A de-identified subject ID, COVID-19 status, age in years and sex were almost always included in the sample metadata. Deeply sampled blood TCRbeta repertoires from subjects exposed to, actively infected with, or recovered from COVID-19 were included in the dataset. A freely available public database, intended as a resource for researchers studying the immune response to SARS-CoV-2, is where the repertoires were released. General conclusions and limits of the study: The quantity of clinical and demographic metadata differed by source and by participant and was supplied without curation.

In Seattle, one collaborating source enrolled patients while the infection was active and tracked those patients longitudinally over the course of disease. Whole blood was collected in K2EDTA tubes by collaborating institutions according to the institutions' own protocols. For TCRbeta analysis, collaborators shipped samples in one of three forms: frozen whole blood, isolated PBMCs, or DNA extracted from either of those sample types. The immunoSEQ Assay, a bias-controlled multiplex PCR, was used to amplify TCRbeta CDR3 regions from genomic DNA. The paper's data handling went like this. The number of nucleated cells in each sample was estimated by amplification of reference gene primers within the assay. To quantify the absolute abundance of each unique TCRbeta CDR3 rearrangement, sequence reads were collapsed and filtered. Productive Simpson clonality was computed per sample as the square root of Simpson's diversity index over productive rearrangements. Sourced from immuneACCESS, this table was stored by TCRdb with only in-frame sequences that have V and J called. A share of the clones is absent; for the studies checked, an unresolved V gene accounts for under half, and the remainder has no known explanation. Clone size and the V and J calls come from that table; the DNA yielded D and trimming. Counted in this sample were 200,000 to 300,000 clones; roughly four fifths of them appeared once. Around 7.2% of the sample rests with the top ten.

The germline V gene supplies CDR1 MDHEN and CDR2 SYDVKM. The junction shows trimming of 6 bases on V and 8 bases on J, plus 18 bases between the germline ends. The CDR3 measures 14 amino acids from cysteine to phenylalanine. The retained sequence is limited to the CDR3, 42 bases, with the frame set at the first base. This clone was seen just once. Its antigen remains unidentified. One base away there is no much larger clone; base qualities are not given. The chain joins TRBV28 to TRBJ2-3; a weak D assignment points to TRBD2 (6 bases agree). This receptor was obtained from a woman aged 80 or older with COVID-19, enrolled during active disease. Material for sequencing was peripheral blood. The nucleotide sequence reads as follows: TGTGCCAGCAGCCCCCGGCGGGGTAGCGCTACGCAGTATTTT. This translates into CASSPRRGSATQYF. Joined to the reference TRBV28 and TRBJ2-3 proteins, this CDR3 gives the full variable domain: DVKVTQSSRYLVKRTGEKVFLECVQDMDHENMFWYRQDPGLGLRLIYFSYDVKMKEKGDIPEGYSVSREKKERFSLILESASTNQTSMYLCASSPRRGSATQYFGPGTRLTVL.